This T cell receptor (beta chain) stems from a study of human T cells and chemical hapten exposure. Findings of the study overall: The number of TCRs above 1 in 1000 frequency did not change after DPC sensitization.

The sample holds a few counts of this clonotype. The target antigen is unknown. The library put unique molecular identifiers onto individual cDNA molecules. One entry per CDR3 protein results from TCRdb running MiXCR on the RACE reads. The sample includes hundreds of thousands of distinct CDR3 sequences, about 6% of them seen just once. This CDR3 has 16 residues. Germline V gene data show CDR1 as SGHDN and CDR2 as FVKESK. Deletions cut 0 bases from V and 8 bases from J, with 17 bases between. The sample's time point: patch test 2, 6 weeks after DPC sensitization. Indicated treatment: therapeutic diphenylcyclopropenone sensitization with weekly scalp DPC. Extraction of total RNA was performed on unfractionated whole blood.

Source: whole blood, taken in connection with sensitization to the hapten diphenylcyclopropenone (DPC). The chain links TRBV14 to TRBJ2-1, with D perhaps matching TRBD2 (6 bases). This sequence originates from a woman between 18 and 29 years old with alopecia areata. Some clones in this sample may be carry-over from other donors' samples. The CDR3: CASSQDITGVVYEQFF. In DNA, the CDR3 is TGTGCCAGCAGCCAAGATATCACGGGGGTTGTGTATGAGCAGTTCTTC.